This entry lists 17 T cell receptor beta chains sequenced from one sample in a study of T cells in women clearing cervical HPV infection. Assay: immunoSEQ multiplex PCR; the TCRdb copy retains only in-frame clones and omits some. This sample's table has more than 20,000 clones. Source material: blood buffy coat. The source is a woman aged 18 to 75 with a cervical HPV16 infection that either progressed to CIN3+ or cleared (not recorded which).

The part of the CDR3 DNA that was read is TGCGCCAGCAGCCTGTTCCCTCTAGCGGGGAACACCGGGGAG. Protein product: CASSLFPLAGNTGE. The full CDR3 protein reads CASSLFPLAGNTGELFF. The chain recombines TRBV10-1 with TRBJ2-2, with 8 nucleotides matching TRBD2. The CDR3 end lies 3 residues beyond the end of the read and is filled in from the germline J gene. J gave up 1 base and V 6 bases, and 10 bases lay outside the gene matches. The CDR3 runs 17 residues. The germline gives CDR1 WNHNN, CDR2 SYGVQD (reference sequence).

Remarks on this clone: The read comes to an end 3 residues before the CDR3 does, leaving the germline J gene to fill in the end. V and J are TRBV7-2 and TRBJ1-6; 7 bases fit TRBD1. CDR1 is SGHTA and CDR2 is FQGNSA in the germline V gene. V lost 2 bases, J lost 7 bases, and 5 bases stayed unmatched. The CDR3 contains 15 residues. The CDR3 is CASSLLRGQNSPLHF. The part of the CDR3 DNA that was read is TGTGCCAGCAGCTTATTGAGGGGGCAAAATTCACCC.

Partial CDR3 DNA: TGCAGTGCTAGAGATCTTTGGCAGGGTGTCGAGAGCTCCTACGAG. This codes for CSARDLWQGVESSYE. The complete CDR3 reads CSARDLWQGVESSYEQYF. The chain carries TRBV20-1 and TRBJ2-7; D may be TRBD1 (5 bases). Read sequence stops 3 residues before the CDR3 end, and the germline J gene provides the missing end. Germline-derived CDR1 and CDR2 are DFQATT and SNEGSKA (reference sequence). The length of the CDR3 is 18 residues. V lost 0 bases and J lost 0, with 21 bases in between.

CDR3: CASRRGTQYF. The CDR3 bases that were read are TGTGCCAGCCGACGGGGGACG. The rearrangement links TRBV2 to TRBJ2-3; D may be TRBD2 (6 bases). Sequencing ends 3 residues short of the CDR3 end; the germline J gene provides the rest. Per germline, CDR1 SNHLY and CDR2 FYNNEI. The CDR3 length is 10 residues.

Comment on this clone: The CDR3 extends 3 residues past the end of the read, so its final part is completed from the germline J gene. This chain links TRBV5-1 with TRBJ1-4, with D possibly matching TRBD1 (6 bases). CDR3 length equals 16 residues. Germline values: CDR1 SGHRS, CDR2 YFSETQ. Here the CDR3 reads CASSPDRSSYNSPLFF. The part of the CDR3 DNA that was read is TGCGCCAGCAGCCCTGACAGGAGCTCCTATAATTCACCA.

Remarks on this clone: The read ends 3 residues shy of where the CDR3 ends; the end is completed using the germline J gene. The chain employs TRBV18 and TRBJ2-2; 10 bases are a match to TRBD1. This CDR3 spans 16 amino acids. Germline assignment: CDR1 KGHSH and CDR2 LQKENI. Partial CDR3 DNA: TGTGCCAGCTCACCCCGGACAGGGGGACGTAATGAAAAG. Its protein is CASSPRTGGRNEK. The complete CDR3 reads CASSPRTGGRNEKLFF.

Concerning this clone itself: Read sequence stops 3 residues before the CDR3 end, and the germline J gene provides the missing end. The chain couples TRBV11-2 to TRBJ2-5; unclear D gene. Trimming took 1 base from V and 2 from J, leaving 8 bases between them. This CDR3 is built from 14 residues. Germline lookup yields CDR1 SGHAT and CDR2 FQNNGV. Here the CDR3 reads CASSLGPTQETQYF. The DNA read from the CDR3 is TGTGCCAGCAGCTTAGGTCCGACTCAAGAGACC.

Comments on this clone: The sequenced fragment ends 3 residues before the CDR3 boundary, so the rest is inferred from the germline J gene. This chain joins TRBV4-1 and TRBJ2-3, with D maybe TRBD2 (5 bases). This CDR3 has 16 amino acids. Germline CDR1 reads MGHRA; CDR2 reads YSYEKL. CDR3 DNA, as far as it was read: TGCGCCAGCAGCCCAAGCTGGGCTCGTGCGGGTCAGCCG. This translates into CASSPSWARAGQP. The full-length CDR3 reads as CASSPSWARAGQPQYF.

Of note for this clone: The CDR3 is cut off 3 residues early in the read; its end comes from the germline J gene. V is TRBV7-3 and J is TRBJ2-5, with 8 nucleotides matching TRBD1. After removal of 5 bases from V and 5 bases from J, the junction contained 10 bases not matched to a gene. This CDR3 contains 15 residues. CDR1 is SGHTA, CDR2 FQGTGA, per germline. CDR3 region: CASSPTGVSRETQYF. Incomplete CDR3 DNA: TGTGCCAGCAGCCCGACAGGGGTATCCCGGGAGACC.

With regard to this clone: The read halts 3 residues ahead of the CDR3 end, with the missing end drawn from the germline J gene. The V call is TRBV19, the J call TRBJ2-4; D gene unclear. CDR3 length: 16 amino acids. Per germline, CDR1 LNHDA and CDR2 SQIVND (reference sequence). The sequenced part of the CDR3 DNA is TGTGCCAGTAGTATGTCTCGGTCAGATTCTAACTATGGT. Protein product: CASSMSRSDSNYG. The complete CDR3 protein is CASSMSRSDSNYGQYF.

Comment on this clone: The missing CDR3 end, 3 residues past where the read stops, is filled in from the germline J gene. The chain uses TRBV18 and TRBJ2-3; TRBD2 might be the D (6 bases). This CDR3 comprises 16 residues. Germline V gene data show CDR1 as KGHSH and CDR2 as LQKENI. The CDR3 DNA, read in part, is TGTGCCAGCTCACCACAGGAGGGGTTAAGAACTGGGACG. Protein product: CASSPQEGLRTGT. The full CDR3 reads CASSPQEGLRTGTQYF.

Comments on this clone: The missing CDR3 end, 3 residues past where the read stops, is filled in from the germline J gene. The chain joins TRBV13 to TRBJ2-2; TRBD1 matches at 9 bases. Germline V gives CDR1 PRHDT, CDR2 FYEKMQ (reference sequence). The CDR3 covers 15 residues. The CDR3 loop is CASSTRDREEGKLFF. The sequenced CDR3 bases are TGTGCCAGCAGCACCAGGGACAGGGAAGAGGGAAAG.

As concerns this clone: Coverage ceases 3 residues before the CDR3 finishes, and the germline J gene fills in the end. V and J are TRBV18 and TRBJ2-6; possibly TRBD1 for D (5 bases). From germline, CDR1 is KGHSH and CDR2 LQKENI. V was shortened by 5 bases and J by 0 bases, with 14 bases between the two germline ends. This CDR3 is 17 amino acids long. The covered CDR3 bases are TGTGCCAGCTCATACAGGAACACAAGCTCTGGGGCCAACGTC. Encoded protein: CASSYRNTSSGANV. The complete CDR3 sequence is CASSYRNTSSGANVLTF.

The CDR3 loop reads CASSLSGTSHEQYF. CDR3 bases read: TGTGCCAGCAGTTTATCTGGGACTAGTCACGAG. The rearrangement uses TRBV27 and TRBJ2-7; 8 bases map to TRBD2. The sequenced fragment ends 3 residues before the CDR3 boundary, so the rest is inferred from the germline J gene. CDR1 and CDR2 from the germline V gene are MNHEY and SMNVEV (reference sequence). V was clipped by 0 bases and J by 5 bases; unmatched bases: 3. This CDR3 is built from 14 residues.

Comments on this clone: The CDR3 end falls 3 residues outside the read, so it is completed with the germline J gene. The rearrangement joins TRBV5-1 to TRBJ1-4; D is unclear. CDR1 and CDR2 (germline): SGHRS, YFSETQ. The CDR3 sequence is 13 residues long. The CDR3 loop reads CASSLVEDSPLFF. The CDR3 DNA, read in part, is TGCGCCAGCAGCTTGGTAGAAGATTCACCA.

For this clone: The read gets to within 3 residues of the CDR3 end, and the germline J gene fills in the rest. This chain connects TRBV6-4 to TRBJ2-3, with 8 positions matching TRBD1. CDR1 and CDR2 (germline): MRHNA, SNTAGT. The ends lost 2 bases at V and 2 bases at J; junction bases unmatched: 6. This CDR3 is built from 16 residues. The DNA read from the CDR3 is TGTGCCAGCAGTGACACGGACAGGGCGGACACAGATACG. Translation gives CASSDTDRADTDT. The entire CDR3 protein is CASSDTDRADTDTQYF.

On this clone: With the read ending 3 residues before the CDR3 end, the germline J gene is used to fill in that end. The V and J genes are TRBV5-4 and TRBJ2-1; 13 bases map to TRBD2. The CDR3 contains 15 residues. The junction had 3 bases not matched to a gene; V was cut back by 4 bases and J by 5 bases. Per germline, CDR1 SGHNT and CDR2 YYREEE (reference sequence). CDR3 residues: CASSLGTSGNNEQFF. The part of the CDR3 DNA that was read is TGTGCCAGCAGCCTGGGGACTAGCGGGAACAATGAG.